This is a list of T cell receptor beta chains from one sample in a study of blood T cell repertoires in COVID-19. Sequencing was performed with immunoSEQ multiplex PCR; in TCRdb, only in-frame clones are kept and a portion is missing. The repertoire has some 75,000 clones, roughly 84% of them found once; the top ten carry about 2.7%. Sample: peripheral blood. All receptors derive from a man in his 70s with active or convalescent COVID-19. CDR3s include the opening cysteine and the closing phenylalanine or tryptophan. The D gene is left open where the match is weak. Size values are once, few and many counts, or a class for expanded clones, and some rows have none.

abundance | d_gene | j_gene | v_gene | CDR3nt | CDR3aa
once | NA | TRBJ2-7 | TRBV27 | TGTGCCAGCAGTTTGACCCTAGCACAGGGCTACGAGCAGTACTTC | CASSLTLAQGYEQYF
NA | NA | TRBJ1-5 | TRBV2 | TGTGCCAGCAGTGAAACAGGGTTGAACAATCAGCCCCAGCATTTT | CASSETGLNNQPQHF
NA | TRBD1 | TRBJ2-5 | TRBV3-1/TRBV3-2 | TGTGCCAGCAGCCCGGCCGGGACAGGGGCTTCAGAGACCCAGTACTTC | CASSPAGTGASETQYF
NA | NA | TRBJ1-1 | TRBV24-1 | TGTGCCACTAAACGGGGGGCGCGGGGGAACACTGAAGCTTTCTTT | CATKRGARGNTEAFF
NA | TRBD2 | TRBJ2-5 | TRBV5-1 | TGCGCCAGCAGCTTGCGGGAGGCATGGGAGACCCAGTACTTC | CASSLREAWETQYF
NA | TRBD1 | TRBJ2-7 | TRBV4-2 | TGTGCCAGCAGCCAAGGAGGACAGGGCCGCACCTACGAGCAGTACTTC | CASSQGGQGRTYEQYF
NA | TRBD1 | TRBJ1-4 | TRBV19 | TGTGCCAGCCAGGGACAGGGAGTATCAAAACTGTTTTTT | CASQGQGVSKLFF
NA | NA | TRBJ2-7 | TRBV21-1 | TGTGCCAGCAGCTCTCGACAGGGCCCCCTCTCCTACGAGCAGTACTTC | CASSSRQGPLSYEQYF
NA | NA | TRBJ1-4 | TRBV21-1 | TGTGCCAGCAGCTACAGTAGAAAAACTGTTTTT | CASSYSRKTVF
NA | NA | TRBJ1-5 | TRBV6-5 | TGTGCCAGCAGCCCCGGGAGCCGGAGCAATCAGCCCCAGCATTTT | CASSPGSRSNQPQHF
NA | TRBD2 | TRBJ2-1 | TRBV13 | TGTGCCAGCAGCTACCGGACTAGCGGGAGAAATGAGCAGTTCTTC | CASSYRTSGRNEQFF
NA | NA | TRBJ2-3 | TRBV2 | TGTGCCAGCAGTGAGGCCTCGTTGTCTCAATATTTT | CASSEASLSQYF
NA | NA | TRBJ1-1 | TRBV7-2 | TGTGCCAGCAGCTTAGCCCGGGGGGCTGAAGCTTTCTTT | CASSLARGAEAFF
NA | TRBD1 | TRBJ1-4 | TRBV29-1 | TGCAGCGTCGTGGACAGGGTTAATGAAAAACTGTTTTTT | CSVVDRVNEKLFF
NA | NA | TRBJ2-7 | TRBV2 | TGTGCCAGCAGTGAATTGGCGGGGACCGGGATGGAGCAGTACTTC | CASSELAGTGMEQYF
NA | TRBD2 | TRBJ2-5 | TRBV5-6 | TGTGCCAGCAGCCCCGGACTAGCGGGGGGGATCCAAGAGACCCAGTACTTC | CASSPGLAGGIQETQYF
NA | TRBD1 | TRBJ1-5 | TRBV19 | TGTGCCAGTAGTATGGCCCAGGGGGCAAGTCAGCCCCAGCATTTT | CASSMAQGASQPQHF
once | NA | TRBJ1-3 | TRBV3-1/TRBV3-2 | TGTGCCAGCAGCCCAACCGGTTCCTCTGGAAACACCATATATTTT | CASSPTGSSGNTIYF
NA | TRBD1 | TRBJ2-2 | TRBV28 | TGTGCCAGCAGATCTACAGGGGGCACGACCGGGGAGCTGTTTTTT | CASRSTGGTTGELFF
NA | TRBD2 | TRBJ2-7 | TRBV20-1 | TGCAGTGCTAGTGGTGGAGTAGCGGGAGGGTCCTACGAGCAGTACTTC | CSASGGVAGGSYEQYF
NA | NA | TRBJ2-3 | TRBV7-9 | TGTGCCAGCAACCCGGGGGACCGCGATACGCAGTATTTT | CASNPGDRDTQYF
few | TRBD2 | TRBJ2-3 | TRBV11-2 | TGTGCCAGCAGCAGGTTCCGGGCTAGCGGGAGCACAGATACGCAGTATTTT | CASSRFRASGSTDTQYF
NA | TRBD1 | TRBJ2-7 | TRBV6-5 | TGTGCCAGCAGCTCCGGGACAGGGGGGTGGGAGCAGTACTTC | CASSSGTGGWEQYF
NA | TRBD2 | TRBJ2-5 | TRBV5-1 | TGCGCCAGCAGCTTGGATGGGCGGGGGGGCCCAGAGACCCAGTACTTC | CASSLDGRGGPETQYF
NA | TRBD2 | TRBJ2-5 | TRBV5-4 | TGTGCCAGCAGAGCAGCGGGAGGGCCGACAGGAGAGACCCAGTACTTC | CASRAAGGPTGETQYF
NA | TRBD1 | TRBJ2-7 | TRBV3-1/TRBV3-2 | TGTGCCAGCAGCCCCTGGGACAGGAGCTACGAGCAGTACTTC | CASSPWDRSYEQYF
few | TRBD2 | TRBJ2-7 | TRBV6-5 | TGTGCCAGCAGGAAACTAGCGGGAGGTATAGGCGAGCAGTACTTC | CASRKLAGGIGEQYF
NA | NA | TRBJ2-3 | TRBV19 | TGTGCCAGTAGTTTGGGGGGTGTGTCGACAACCTCCAGCACAGATACGCAGTATTTT | CASSLGGVSTTSSTDTQYF
NA | NA | TRBJ1-5 | TRBV7-2 | TGTGCCAGCAGCTACTACACAGGATACAATCAGCCCCAGCATTTT | CASSYYTGYNQPQHF
NA | NA | TRBJ1-2 | TRBV2 | TGTGCCAGCAAAGGGGGACCTGACTATGGCTACACCTTC | CASKGGPDYGYTF
NA | NA | TRBJ1-1 | TRBV6-5 | TGTGCCAGCAGCGCACTCAGGGGGAACACTGAAGCTTTCTTT | CASSALRGNTEAFF
NA | NA | TRBJ1-6 | TRBV19 | TGTGCCAGTAGTCCCCGGCGAGGAGCCGGGAATTCACCCCTCCACTTT | CASSPRRGAGNSPLHF
NA | NA | TRBJ1-1 | TRBV18 | TGTGCCAGCTCACTCGACCTAGCCACTGAAGCTTTCTTT | CASSLDLATEAFF
NA | TRBD2 | TRBJ2-1 | TRBV9 | TGTGCCAGCAGCACTAGCGGGTCTTCCTACAATGAGCAGTTCTTC | CASSTSGSSYNEQFF
once | TRBD1 | TRBJ1-6 | TRBV6-1 | TGTGCCAGCAGTGAAAAAATCGGGACAGGGAGGGGTTCACCCCTCCACTTT | CASSEKIGTGRGSPLHF
NA | NA | TRBJ2-3 | TRBV10-3 | TGTGCCATCAGTGGCCCCTCTGGCGGTTCCACAGATACGCAGTATTTT | CAISGPSGGSTDTQYF
NA | NA | TRBJ1-5 | TRBV30 | TGTGCCTGGAGTAAACCGGGGTTGCCCCAGCATTTT | CAWSKPGLPQHF
NA | NA | TRBJ2-5 | TRBV5-6 | TGTGCCAGCAGCTTGGTAGGGGCGGAGGAGACCCAGTACTTC | CASSLVGAEETQYF
NA | NA | TRBJ1-2 | TRBV3-1/TRBV3-2 | TGTGCCAGCAGCCCAGACGGGGAGGGGCTTTATGGCTACACCTTC | CASSPDGEGLYGYTF
NA | TRBD2 | TRBJ2-3 | TRBV7-2 | TGTGCCAGCAGCTGGAGCGGGAGGGCCGCAGATACGCAGTATTTT | CASSWSGRAADTQYF
NA | TRBD1 | TRBJ2-7 | TRBV19 | TGTGCCAGTAGTTTCGGGACAGGGCCCTACGAGCAGTACTTC | CASSFGTGPYEQYF
few | TRBD1 | TRBJ1-4 | TRBV5-1 | TGCGCCAGCAGCCTGCAGGGGGCTAGCGAAAAACTGTTTTTT | CASSLQGASEKLFF